This T cell receptor (beta chain) was retrieved from a study of regulatory T cells in long-lasting Graves disease. The time point denotes: persistent/refractory GD, antithyroid drugs over 5 years with positive TRAb. Extracted RNA from PBMCs served as the source of the TCR library. The authors diagnosed Graves' disease using American Thyroid Association guidelines. Around 8.2 milliliters of peripheral blood were drawn into EDTA tubes. The length of the CDR3 is 16 residues. Between the trimmed V and J ends, which lost 5 bases and 7 bases, there was a span of 21 bases. Germline V gene lookup returns CDR1 LNHDA and CDR2 SQIVND (reference sequence). Arm-PCR with iRepertoire HTBI primers amplified the CDR3 regions for these TCR beta libraries. One entry per CDR3 protein, called by TCRdb with MiXCR from the multiplex PCR reads. The table lists around 460,000 distinct CDR3 sequences, approximately 23% of them singletons, with around 13% in the top ten.

This clonotype was seen a handful of times. This TCR was recovered from a female donor with Graves disease. This chain links TRBV19 with TRBJ1-3; D may be TRBD1 (6 bases). This specimen consisted of peripheral blood mononuclear cells (PBMCs), obtained when the disease was refractory, from a patient treated with antithyroid drugs. CDR3 sequence: CASSRLQGIPSNTIYF. Here the CDR3 DNA reads TGTGCCAGTAGTCGCCTCCAGGGGATTCCCTCTAACACCATATATTTT.